These T cell receptor beta chains were read from a single sample in a study of CD8+CD57+ T cells in acquired aplastic anemia. TCRdb re-derived calls from the reads in MiXCR, one entry per CDR3 protein. This repertoire shows about 240,000 distinct CDR3 sequences, about 44% found once; its top ten account for 7.8%. The sequenced material came from sorted CD4+, CD8+, or CD8+CD57+ T cells (not recorded which) from PBMCs. All receptors come from a human donor with aplastic anemia. The CDR3 runs from the conserved cysteine through the conserved F or W. The order of the fields is clone size, V gene, CDR3 protein. Rows give clone size only sometimes, using once, few, many, or a class for an expanded clone.

.	TRBV9	CASSGGLAGANYGYTF
.	TRBV29-1	CSVGQGGWPAYEQYF
.	TRBV7-3	CASSGTGVSTYNEQFF
once	TRBV5-1	CACGLRDRGPDTQYF
.	TRBV15	CATSRDWSSDYGYTF
few	TRBV25-1	CASSEPTGGASPLHF
.	TRBV27	CASSLRNGYEQYF
many	TRBV28	CASSSDPRVQETQYF
few	TRBV29-1	CSVAGTYEQYF
many	TRBV2	CASSEENPSGNTIYF
many	TRBV4-1	CASSQALVREDLHF
.	TRBV7-9	CASSDANRGSYEQYF
many	TRBV6-2/TRBV6-3	CASSATGDGTEAFF
many	TRBV7-9	CASSSGDGRGGYTF
.	TRBV19	CAWSVSNTGELFF
few	TRBV14	CASSHGGSSYNSPLHF
once	TRBV5-1	CASSQLAGQVDTQYF
few	TRBV28	CASSLGLKKETQYF
.	TRBV7-9	CASSLTGAKYTEAFF
.	TRBV7-2	CASSLVARGASYNEQFF
.	TRBV6-5	CASSYSTSGGTDTQYF
many	TRBV6-5	CASSSYEDTQYF
.	TRBV6-5	CASGLGQGVDEQYF
.	TRBV20-1	CSARPTGATEAFF
many	TRBV5-8	CASSLDPGVLPNYGYTF
.	TRBV30	CAWGLAVDYNEQYF
.	TRBV7-9	CASSKGSWGANVLTF
.	TRBV9	CASSVIDPGEQFF
.	TRBV10-3	CATQQGADKPLHF
many	TRBV7-3	CASSLSEGSTDTQYF
.	TRBV27	CASSLYSSQPQHF
.	TRBV6-1	CASSWGAGGANVLTF
few	TRBV30	CAWRREGTGELFF
.	TRBV7-9	CASSLAVRGSSEQYF